These T cell receptor beta chains were read from a single sample in a study of vaccination effects on CD4 cells after COVID-19. Which antigens these TCRs recognize remains unknown. Clones were sequenced by immunoSEQ multiplex PCR, and TCRdb holds only the in-frame ones, with some missing. The sample lists tens of thousands of clones, 72% occurring once. The sequenced sample was CD4+ T cells from PBMCs cultured with a peptide pool, obtained before COVID-19 vaccination. Receptors were obtained from a human donor who had a prior SARS-CoV-2 infection. Both conserved end residues are part of each CDR3. The order of the fields is clone size, CDR3 length, V gene, CDR3 protein. A clone size is listed for some rows: how often the clone was seen (once, few, many), or a class if it is expanded.

clone_size: -; cdr3_length: 17; v_call: TRBV18; cdr3_aa: CASSPPVSGFDFGELFF
clone_size: few; cdr3_length: 18; v_call: TRBV4-1; cdr3_aa: CASSHDPKSPGSYNEQFF
clone_size: -; cdr3_length: 14; v_call: TRBV9; cdr3_aa: CASSVDYRGYEQYF
clone_size: -; cdr3_length: 13; v_call: TRBV4-2; cdr3_aa: CASSQDPDRELFF
clone_size: -; cdr3_length: 13; v_call: TRBV30; cdr3_aa: CAWSEIVGGEQYF
clone_size: few; cdr3_length: 14; v_call: TRBV27; cdr3_aa: CASSTSAGHSEQFF
clone_size: -; cdr3_length: 15; v_call: TRBV18; cdr3_aa: CASSKGDRGNSPLHF
clone_size: -; cdr3_length: 14; v_call: TRBV10-3; cdr3_aa: CAISGAGDTDTQYF
clone_size: -; cdr3_length: 15; v_call: TRBV5-6; cdr3_aa: CASSYPGTGGSGYTF
clone_size: -; cdr3_length: 15; v_call: TRBV19; cdr3_aa: CASSIDAGTDTEAFF
clone_size: -; cdr3_length: 15; v_call: TRBV4-3; cdr3_aa: CASSQDQTTYSPLHF
clone_size: -; cdr3_length: 15; v_call: TRBV28; cdr3_aa: CASSFPGAGPQPQHF
clone_size: -; cdr3_length: 15; v_call: TRBV5-1; cdr3_aa: CASSLRTSGSNEQYF
clone_size: -; cdr3_length: 16; v_call: TRBV4-1; cdr3_aa: CASSQMWGTGTDTQYF
clone_size: -; cdr3_length: 13; v_call: TRBV5-4; cdr3_aa: CASSPDRNYGYTF
clone_size: few; cdr3_length: 12; v_call: TRBV6-5; cdr3_aa: CASRPANYGYTF
clone_size: -; cdr3_length: 15; v_call: TRBV30; cdr3_aa: CAWSVGSGAYNEQFF
clone_size: few; cdr3_length: 16; v_call: TRBV5-1; cdr3_aa: CASSLFELEGGNTIYF
clone_size: -; cdr3_length: 12; v_call: TRBV4-1; cdr3_aa: CASSQATGELFF
clone_size: -; cdr3_length: 14; v_call: TRBV2; cdr3_aa: CASSPDIHNTEAFF
clone_size: -; cdr3_length: 19; v_call: TRBV15; cdr3_aa: CATSRRGQGIALSGQPQHF
clone_size: -; cdr3_length: 14; v_call: TRBV9; cdr3_aa: CASSASGGRTEAFF
clone_size: few; cdr3_length: 15; v_call: TRBV7-8; cdr3_aa: CASSPIRGANYGYTF
clone_size: -; cdr3_length: 14; v_call: TRBV2; cdr3_aa: CASRGVRIGEKLFF
clone_size: few; cdr3_length: 18; v_call: TRBV15; cdr3_aa: CATSRDGGAVGNNQPQHF
clone_size: -; cdr3_length: 18; v_call: TRBV4-2; cdr3_aa: CASSQDLGRGRFIFEQFF
clone_size: once; cdr3_length: 14; v_call: TRBV18; cdr3_aa: CASSDGVSTDTQYF
clone_size: -; cdr3_length: 13; v_call: TRBV14; cdr3_aa: CASSRRVGTEAFF
clone_size: -; cdr3_length: 16; v_call: TRBV7-6; cdr3_aa: CASSKWGGGPDGEQFF
clone_size: -; cdr3_length: 16; v_call: TRBV15; cdr3_aa: CATSREPALGNTEAFF
clone_size: -; cdr3_length: 15; v_call: TRBV19; cdr3_aa: CASSIFAGVVDTQYF
clone_size: -; cdr3_length: 14; v_call: TRBV9; cdr3_aa: CASSVEAVGNTIYF
clone_size: -; cdr3_length: 17; v_call: TRBV6-1; cdr3_aa: CASSDPRVAGRGGEQYF
clone_size: few; cdr3_length: 17; v_call: TRBV11-3; cdr3_aa: CASSKTWGVGVQETQYF
clone_size: few; cdr3_length: 14; v_call: TRBV11-1; cdr3_aa: CASSQGLAGDEQYF
clone_size: -; cdr3_length: 15; v_call: TRBV6-5; cdr3_aa: CASRHRPHGSYEQYF
clone_size: -; cdr3_length: 15; v_call: TRBV19; cdr3_aa: CASSIDPQSVDKLFF
clone_size: -; cdr3_length: 13; v_call: TRBV11-2; cdr3_aa: CASTGGPGETQYF
clone_size: -; cdr3_length: 12; v_call: TRBV30; cdr3_aa: CAWSASGGWQFF
clone_size: -; cdr3_length: 14; v_call: TRBV5-1; cdr3_aa: CASSRDRDQETQYF
clone_size: -; cdr3_length: 14; v_call: TRBV7-3; cdr3_aa: CASSPGSSTDTQYF
clone_size: -; cdr3_length: 15; v_call: TRBV7-2; cdr3_aa: CASSTPSGYTGELFF
clone_size: few; cdr3_length: 16; v_call: TRBV3-1/TRBV3-2; cdr3_aa: CASSRGLAGPQETQYF
clone_size: -; cdr3_length: 21; v_call: TRBV13; cdr3_aa: CASSLRGGKTERGGSYNEQFF
clone_size: -; cdr3_length: 15; v_call: TRBV28; cdr3_aa: CASSLTINGYYEQYF
clone_size: -; cdr3_length: 16; v_call: TRBV3-1/TRBV3-2; cdr3_aa: CASSQGQGNMNTEAFF
clone_size: -; cdr3_length: 16; v_call: TRBV4-3; cdr3_aa: CASSLTLATDYNEQFF
clone_size: -; cdr3_length: 18; v_call: TRBV19; cdr3_aa: CASSIDPPGSLSYNEQFF
clone_size: -; cdr3_length: 13; v_call: TRBV12-3/TRBV12-4; cdr3_aa: CASSQTGYRGYTF
clone_size: -; cdr3_length: 15; v_call: TRBV10-3; cdr3_aa: CAIRLTSGLLNEQFF
clone_size: -; cdr3_length: 14; v_call: TRBV5-1; cdr3_aa: CASSLGGGNEKLFF
clone_size: -; cdr3_length: 15; v_call: TRBV6-4; cdr3_aa: CASSDTSDPDNEQFF
clone_size: few; cdr3_length: 14; v_call: TRBV7-7; cdr3_aa: CASSLAGDGNEQFF
clone_size: -; cdr3_length: 15; v_call: TRBV6-5; cdr3_aa: CASSPGLAIQDTQYF
clone_size: -; cdr3_length: 14; v_call: TRBV5-1; cdr3_aa: CASSLAGGNSPLHF
clone_size: -; cdr3_length: 16; v_call: TRBV11-3; cdr3_aa: CASSIASGAMANEQFF
clone_size: -; cdr3_length: 16; v_call: TRBV7-9; cdr3_aa: CASSLALAGDIGELFF
clone_size: -; cdr3_length: 15; v_call: TRBV7-9; cdr3_aa: CASSSTPVGVNIQYF
clone_size: -; cdr3_length: 13; v_call: TRBV4-1; cdr3_aa: CASSQGWRETQYF
clone_size: -; cdr3_length: 15; v_call: TRBV30; cdr3_aa: CAWSVLGFSSTEAFF